The 6 T cell receptor beta chains given below trace back to one sample, sequenced in a study of CD8 T cells in Susac syndrome. When the RNA was reverse transcribed, random hexamers were used with an input of about 0.5 to 1 ug. Using its own MiXCR run on the immunoSEQ multiplex PCR reads, TCRdb lists one record per CDR3 protein. The data contain almost 450,000 distinct CDR3 sequences, 85% of them singletons. The specimen was CD8+ T cells from PBMCs. These receptors were obtained from a human donor with multiple sclerosis.

This chain connects TRBV9 to TRBJ2-7, with 7 bases fitting TRBD1. With V trimmed by 3 bases and J by 9 bases, 15 bases remained unmatched. The CDR3 is made up of 15 amino acids. The germline V gene has CDR1 SGDLS and CDR2 YYNGEE. Here the CDR3 DNA reads TGTGCCAGCAGCGATCCCCAGACAGGGAGTCGGGTGCAGTACTTC. Its protein product is CASSDPQTGSRVQYF.

The sample holds one count of this clonotype. The rearrangement links TRBV10-3 to TRBJ1-2, with 7 positions matching TRBD1. Germline CDR1 ENHRY, CDR2 SYGVKD. The length of the CDR3 is 15 residues. Trimming removed 2 bases from V and 4 bases from J; junction bases left unmatched: 7. This chain's CDR3 is CAISEEGTATYGYTF. CDR3 nucleotide sequence: TGTGCCATCAGTGAGGAGGGGACAGCGACCTATGGCTACACCTTC.

The chain uses TRBV27 and TRBJ2-1; D is ambiguous. The CDR3 sequence is 16 residues long. Germline V CDR1 and CDR2: MNHEY, SMNVEV (reference sequence). The germline V and J ends were trimmed by 2 bases and 7 bases, with 18 bases remaining between them. The CDR3 here is CASSLITGLRENEQFF. CDR3 DNA sequence: TGTGCCAGCAGTTTAATCACGGGTTTAAGGGAAAATGAGCAGTTCTTC.

V gene TRBV28 combines with J gene TRBJ2-7, with a weak D call TRBD2 (5 bases). CDR1 and CDR2 from the germline V gene are MDHEN and SYDVKM. This CDR3 contains 15 residues. V was shortened by 2 bases and J by 0 bases, with 11 bases between the two germline ends. Here the CDR3 reads CASSLLASTSYEQYF. Here the CDR3 DNA reads TGTGCCAGCAGTTTACTAGCTAGCACCTCCTACGAGCAGTACTTC.

The chain is built from TRBV7-2 and TRBJ2-7, with D possibly being TRBD2 (6 bases). Trimming shortened V by 1 base and J by 0 bases, and 10 bases separated the two germline ends. This CDR3 has 15 amino acids. Germline V gene data show CDR1 as SGHTA and CDR2 as FQGNSA. The CDR3 region has the DNA TGTGCCAGCAGCTTAGTACGGGAGAGCTCCTACGAGCAGTACTTC. Its protein is CASSLVRESSYEQYF.

The chain is built from TRBV6-4 and TRBJ2-1; D is possibly TRBD1 or TRBD2 (5 bases each). The CDR3 is 15 amino acids. CDR1 is MRHNA and CDR2 is SNTAGT in the germline V gene. V was cut by 3 bases and J by 3 bases, with 12 bases left in between. CDR3 residues: CASSEMAGSYNEQFF. In DNA, the CDR3 is TGTGCCAGCAGTGAGATGGCAGGGAGCTACAATGAGCAGTTCTTC.